This T cell receptor beta chain came from a study of cytomegalovirus exposure and HLA in healthy donors. Profiled with immunoSEQ multiplex PCR; TCRdb holds only in-frame clones, not every one. The table has about 130,000 clones, 85% to 90% seen once; the top ten hold around 1.2%. A roughly 120-subject validation cohort, separate from the approximately 610-subject first cohort, supplied the donors. V was pared by 1 base and J by 2 bases, with 23 bases between. The CDR3 extends over 19 amino acids. Germline-derived CDR1 and CDR2 are KGHSH and LQKENI. The specimen was PBMCs. This receptor was taken from a woman aged 18-35 years in good health and CMV-seronegative. V is TRBV18 and J is TRBJ1-1; D is ambiguous. The CDR3: CASSPLFLGSRGFNTEAFF. The CDR3 bases are TGTGCCAGCTCACCACTTTTTTTAGGGTCGAGAGGGTTTAACACTGAAGCTTTCTTT.